Below are 27 T cell receptor beta chains sequenced from a single sample in a study of regulatory T cells in long-lasting Graves disease. Combining iRepertoire HTBI primers with Arm-PCR of CDR3 regions, the authors built TCR beta libraries. MiXCR, run by TCRdb on the multiplex PCR reads, gives a single entry per CDR3 protein. The table has about 540,000 distinct CDR3 sequences, approximately 13% seen once. Noted time point: newly diagnosed GD, antithyroid drugs for less than 3 months. After RNA was extracted from PBMCs, the TCR library was made from it. The same data also contributed to another study, on T cells in Graves' hyperthyroidism and ophthalmopathy.

The sample in question was peripheral blood mononuclear cells (PBMCs), obtained at new diagnosis, from a patient treated with antithyroid drugs. The receptors shown here come from a man younger than 40 with Graves disease.

V and J are TRBV4-1 and TRBJ2-5; 7 positions agree with TRBD1. The CDR3 has 16 amino acids. The germline gives CDR1 MGHRA, CDR2 YSYEKL. V dropped 4 bases and J dropped 2; count of bases not matched to a gene: 10. The CDR3 coding sequence is TGCGCCAGCAGCCTTTCACAGACAGGGCCACAAGAGACCCAGTACTTC. Its protein product is CASSLSQTGPQETQYF.

This clonotype occurred many times. CDR3 amino acids: CASSPRGAYNEQFF. In DNA, the CDR3 is TGTGCCAGCTCACCGCGGGGAGCCTACAATGAGCAGTTCTTC. The chain uses TRBV18 and TRBJ2-1; the D gene is possibly TRBD2 (6 bases). CDR1 is KGHSH, CDR2 LQKENI, per germline. V was trimmed by 3 bases and J by 2 bases, leaving 8 bases between them. The CDR3 contains 14 residues.

In this sample, this clonotype turned up many times. This sequence joins TRBV12-3 or TRBV12-4 and TRBJ1-5; D not resolved. Trimming removed 7 bases at V and 4 bases at J, with 11 bases between. The CDR3 is 13 amino acids. This CDR3 is CASTAQQNQPQHF. The DNA of the CDR3 is TGTGCCAGCACCGCACAGCAAAATCAGCCCCAGCATTTT.

This clonotype has more than one count but fewer than ten. The V call is TRBV29-1, the J call TRBJ1-1; D is uncertain. The CDR3 is 11 residues long. The V gene's germline CDR1 is SQVTM and CDR2 ANQGSEA. V was shortened by 7 bases and J by 0 bases, with 6 bases between the two germline ends. The CDR3 DNA sequence: TGCAGCGGTCAAATGAACACTGAAGCTTTCTTT. Amino acid sequence: CSGQMNTEAFF.

This clonotype has a count of ten or more. A junction boundary mismatches the germline segment, possibly from a read error. The chain joins TRBV28 to TRBJ2-7; possibly TRBD2 for D (7 bases). Germline assignment: CDR1 MDHEN and CDR2 SYDVKM. The CDR3 has 13 residues. CDR3 sequence reads: CASRWGGSHEQYF. CDR3 DNA sequence: TGTGCCAGCCGGTGGGGGGGCTCCCACGAGCAGTACTTC.

There are many counts of this clonotype. The chain uses TRBV10-3 and TRBJ1-1; 7 nucleotides line up with TRBD1. Germline-derived CDR1 and CDR2 are ENHRY and SYGVKD. This CDR3 has 10 amino acids. The ends lost 8 bases at V and 11 bases at J; junction bases unmatched: 5. CDR3 nucleotide sequence: TGTGCCATCCAAGACAGGGTCGCTTTCTTT. It codes for CAIQDRVAFF.

This clonotype has a count of ten or more. CDR3 bases: TGTGCCATCAGTGACCGGGGGTGGGAGCAGTACTTC. The encoded protein is CAISDRGWEQYF. The chain employs TRBV10-3 and TRBJ2-7; tentatively, D is TRBD2 (6 bases). Germline V gene lookup returns CDR1 ENHRY and CDR2 SYGVKD. V lost 3 bases, J lost 7 bases, and 10 bases lay in between. The CDR3 has 12 amino acids.

V usage is TRBV6-5 and J usage is TRBJ1-1, with D unclear. V dropped 1 base and J dropped 4 bases, with 7 bases sitting between them. This CDR3 spans 13 amino acids. The V gene's germline CDR1 is MNHEY and CDR2 SVGAGI. CDR3 protein: CASSYFWGTEAFF. The DNA for the CDR3 is TGTGCCAGCAGTTACTTCTGGGGCACTGAAGCTTTCTTT.

This clonotype came up once. The rearrangement joins TRBV13 to TRBJ2-1; TRBD2 is a possible D gene (8 bases). The CDR3 is made up of 13 amino acids. V gave up 5 bases and J gave up 10 bases, with 15 bases separating them. The germline V gene encodes CDR1 PRHDT and CDR2 FYEKMQ (reference sequence). The CDR3 region has the DNA TGTGCCAGCAGCGAGGGACTAGGGGGCGAGCAGTTCTTC. It encodes CASSEGLGGEQFF.

The chain recombines TRBV3-1 with TRBJ1-3; 7 bases agree with TRBD1. This CDR3 spans 14 amino acids. Trimming cost V 5 bases and J 4 bases; bases outside gene matches: 5. The germline CDR1 and CDR2 sequences are LGHDT and YNNKEL (reference sequence). CDR3 in DNA: TGTGCCAGCAGCTACCGGGACAGAGGAAACACCATATATTTT. This codes for CASSYRDRGNTIYF.

This clonotype was seen repeatedly, ten times or more. This chain joins TRBV9 and TRBJ2-7; 9 nucleotides agree with TRBD2. CDR1 and CDR2 from the germline V gene are SGDLS and YYNGEE. The CDR3 extends over 16 amino acids. Trimming removed 4 bases from V and 4 bases from J; junction bases left unmatched: 12. In DNA form, the CDR3 reads TGTGCCAGCAGCCCCTCTGATAGCGGGAGTTTGTACGAGCAGTACTTC. Translated, it gives CASSPSDSGSLYEQYF. The full variable domain, completed using reference TRBV9 and TRBJ2-7, is DSGVTQTPKHLITATGQRVTLRCSPRSGDLSVYWYQQSLDQGLQFLIQYYNGEERAKGNILERFSAQQFPDLHSELNLSSLELGDSALYFCASSPSDSGSLYEQYFGPGTRLTVT.

This chain joins TRBV6-2 or TRBV6-3 and TRBJ2-4, with D uncertain. Germline V CDR1 and CDR2: MNHEY, SVGEGT. The V and J ends lost 6 bases and 7 bases respectively, with 13 bases between them. There are 13 residues in the CDR3. The CDR3 is CASSRDVGNIQYF. The DNA of the CDR3 is TGTGCCAGCAGCCGAGACGTGGGGAACATTCAGTACTTC.

This clonotype was found many times. The chain employs TRBV18 and TRBJ1-1; 8 bases match TRBD1. The germline V gene encodes CDR1 KGHSH and CDR2 LQKENI. The ends lost 3 bases at V and 11 bases at J; junction bases unmatched: 5. The CDR3 totals 12 residues. The CDR3 sequence: CASSPQDREAFF. The CDR3 DNA follows: TGTGCCAGCTCACCCCAGGACAGGGAGGCTTTCTTT. Supplemented by reference TRBV18 and TRBJ1-1, the full variable domain reads NAGVMQNPRHLVRRRGQEARLRCSPMKGHSHVYWYRQLPEEGLKFMVYLQKENIIDESGMPKERFSAEFPKEGPSILRIQQVVRGDSAAYFCASSPQDREAFFGQGTRLTVV.

This clonotype appeared many times. The CDR3 loop is CSARDDLSRGRASGQYF. CDR3 DNA: TGCAGTGCTAGAGATGATCTGAGCCGGGGCCGCGCTTCTGGGCAGTACTTC. The V call is TRBV20-1, the J call TRBJ2-7, with D possibly being TRBD1 or TRBD2 (5 bases each). The CDR3 has 17 residues. Trimming removed 0 bases at V and 9 bases at J, with 27 bases between. Per germline, CDR1 DFQATT and CDR2 SNEGSKA (reference sequence).

This clonotype was picked up many times. The chain joins TRBV29-1 to TRBJ1-1, with a tentative D call TRBD1 (5 bases). CDR3 length: 14 amino acids. Per the germline V gene, CDR1 is SQVTM and CDR2 is ANQGSEA. V dropped 4 bases and J dropped 2 bases, with 14 bases sitting between them. In nucleotides, the CDR3 is TGCAGCGTTGGTTTGGGGCGGACTAACACTGAAGCTTTCTTT. This gives the protein CSVGLGRTNTEAFF.

This clonotype was seen at least ten times. The rearrangement links TRBV12-3 or TRBV12-4 to TRBJ2-7, with D possibly being TRBD2 (6 bases). The CDR3 runs 14 residues. Trimming shortened V by 6 bases and J by 3 bases, and 15 bases separated the two germline ends. Written as DNA, the CDR3 is TGTGCCAGCAGCCGGGGCGGGACCCTCTACGAGCAGTACTTC. This gives the protein CASSRGGTLYEQYF.

This clonotype has ten or more counts. In nucleotides, the CDR3 is TGTGCCAGCAGTGAATACGGGACAGCCACAGATACGCAGTATTTT. Encoded protein: CASSEYGTATDTQYF. The chain couples TRBV2 to TRBJ2-3, with TRBD1 identical over 7 bases. The CDR3 runs to 15 residues. CDR1 is SNHLY, CDR2 FYNNEI, per germline. Trimming removed 2 bases from V and 2 bases from J; junction bases left unmatched: 4.

This clonotype was seen at least ten times. The V gene is TRBV30, the J gene TRBJ2-1; D is uncertain. The CDR3 runs to 12 residues. The V gene lost 5 bases and the J gene lost 5 bases, with 10 bases spanning the gap. Germline-derived CDR1 and CDR2 are GTSNPN and SVGIG (reference sequence). The CDR3 DNA is TGTGCCTGGGCGCCCCTTAACAATGAGCAGTTCTTC. The encoded protein is CAWAPLNNEQFF.

This clonotype has a count of ten or more. The chain couples TRBV7-2 to TRBJ2-3, with 12 bases identical to TRBD2. The J segment lost 2 bases and the V segment lost 4 bases, leaving 4 bases of the junction unmatched. CDR3 length: 16 residues. Germline V gene lookup returns CDR1 SGHTA and CDR2 FQGNSA. CDR3 in DNA: TGTGCCAGCAGCTCCCGACTAGCGGGAGCCACAGATACGCAGTATTTT. It translates to CASSSRLAGATDTQYF.

This clonotype was seen many times. The rearrangement links TRBV6-2 or TRBV6-3 to TRBJ2-7; TRBD2 might be the D (6 bases). Germline CDR1 reads MNHEY; CDR2 reads SVGEGT. V lost 5 bases to trimming and J lost 3 bases, with 14 bases between them. This CDR3 spans 14 amino acids. CDR3 DNA sequence: TGTGCCAGCAGTGGAAGCGGGCCTGGCTACGAGCAGTACTTC. Translated, it gives CASSGSGPGYEQYF.

This clonotype was seen at least ten times. This chain links TRBV18 with TRBJ2-3; 7 positions match TRBD2. The CDR3 runs 13 residues. V lost 3 bases to trimming and J lost 10 bases; unmatched junction nucleotides: 7. Germline assignment: CDR1 KGHSH and CDR2 LQKENI. The CDR3 bases are TGTGCCAGCTCACCCGTGAGGGAGGGGTCGCAGTATTTT. Translation: CASSPVREGSQYF.

This clonotype has a count of ten or more. In DNA form, the CDR3 reads TGTGCCAGCAGTTTTTCCGACAGGGGGCGATATGAGAACACTGAAGCTTTCTTT. Amino acid sequence: CASSFSDRGRYENTEAFF. The rearrangement links TRBV12-3 or TRBV12-4 to TRBJ1-1; TRBD1 agrees at 10 bases. The CDR3 extends over 18 amino acids. With 3 bases clipped from V and 1 base from J, the junction kept 11 bases outside the gene matches.

As regards this clonotype: A much larger clone sits a single nucleotide away, making a read error possible. This chain links TRBV15 with TRBJ1-1; D possibly corresponds to TRBD1 (6 bases). CDR3 length equals 13 residues. Between the trimmed V and J ends, which lost 9 bases and 3 bases, there was a span of 14 bases. The germline CDR1 and CDR2 sequences are LNHNV and YYDKDF (reference sequence). The CDR3 is CATGASEDTEAFF. CDR3 DNA: TGTGCCACGGGGGCGTCTGAGGACACTGAAGCTTTCTTT.

There are a few counts of this clonotype. The V call is TRBV4-1, the J call TRBJ2-4, with TRBD2 identical over 8 bases. The last part of the DNA fits TRBJ2-7 better; the J call may be wrong. CDR3 length: 14 amino acids. CDR1 and CDR2 (germline): MGHRA, YSYEKL. CDR3 sequence: CASKVRAGEYEQYF. CDR3 in DNA: TGCGCCAGCAAGGTCCGAGCGGGAGAATACGAGCAGTACTTC.

The rearrangement links TRBV7-8 to TRBJ1-1; D remains unclear. CDR3 length: 15 residues. With 4 bases removed from V and 1 base from J, the gap between germline ends came to 13 bases. Germline V gives CDR1 SGHVS, CDR2 FQNEAQ. Here the CDR3 reads CASSSSRLTNTEAFF. CDR3 sequence (DNA): TGTGCCAGCAGCTCCAGCCGCCTGACGAACACTGAAGCTTTCTTT.

This clonotype was seen ten or more times. The CDR3 DNA reads as TGCGCCAGCAGCTTGCGGGGCGGTGTCGCAGATACGCAGTATTTT. Translation: CASSLRGGVADTQYF. The chain joins TRBV5-1 to TRBJ2-3; D tentatively reads TRBD1 or TRBD2 (5 bases each). V lost 1 base and J 4 bases, leaving 13 bases between the germline ends. The CDR3 contains 15 residues. In germline, CDR1 is SGHRS, CDR2 YFSETQ.

The chain couples TRBV7-9 to TRBJ1-3; the D is unclear. The CDR3 runs 12 residues. In germline, CDR1 is SEHNR, CDR2 FQNEAQ (reference sequence). V shed 3 bases and J shed 6 bases, with 6 bases lying between them. The CDR3 here is CASSFNANTIYF. The DNA of the CDR3 is TGTGCCAGCAGCTTTAATGCAAACACCATATATTTT. Full variable domain (rest looked up from reference TRBV7-9 and TRBJ1-3): DTGVSQNPRHKITKRGQNVTFRCDPISEHNRLYWYRQTLGQGPEFLTYFQNEAQLEKSRLLSDRFSAERPKGSFSTLEIQRTEQGDSAMYLCASSFNANTIYFGEGSWLTVV.